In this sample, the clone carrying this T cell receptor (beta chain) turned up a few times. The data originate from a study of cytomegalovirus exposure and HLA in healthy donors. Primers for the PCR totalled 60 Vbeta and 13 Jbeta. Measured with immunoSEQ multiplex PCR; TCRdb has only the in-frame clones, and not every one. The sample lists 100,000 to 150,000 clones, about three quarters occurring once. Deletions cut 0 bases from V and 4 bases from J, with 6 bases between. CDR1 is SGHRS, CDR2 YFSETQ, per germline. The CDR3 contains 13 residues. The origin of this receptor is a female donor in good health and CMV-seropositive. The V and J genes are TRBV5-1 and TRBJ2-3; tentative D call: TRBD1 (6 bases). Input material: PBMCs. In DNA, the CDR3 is TGCGCCAGCAGCTTGGGGACAGCAGATACGCAGTATTTT. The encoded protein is CASSLGTADTQYF.